What follows are 13 T cell receptor beta chains derived from one specimen sequenced in a study of T-cell reconstitution after alpha-beta-depleted transplantation in children. A TCRbeta library incorporating unique molecular identifiers was prepared. TCRdb re-called the PCR reads with MiXCR, one entry per CDR3 protein. The table shows 500,000 to 600,000 distinct CDR3 sequences, with 27% occurring only once. This material consisted of PBMCs, taken before TCRalphabeta/CD19-depleted stem cell transplant. The receptors were gathered from a boy under three years old with Wiskott-Aldrich syndrome, due to receive a stem cell transplant.

This clonotype was seen a handful of times. This rearrangement joins TRBV5-1 to TRBJ2-1, with 9 nucleotides matching TRBD2. The CDR3 totals 16 residues. Looked up from germline, CDR1 is SGHRS and CDR2 is YFSETQ. Trimming took 1 base from V and 0 from J; bases not matched to a gene: 2. This CDR3 reads CASSLISGSSYNEQFF. CDR3 nucleotide sequence: TGCGCCAGCAGCTTGATTAGCGGGAGCTCCTACAATGAGCAGTTCTTC.

The chain uses TRBV28 and TRBJ2-5; 8 bases match TRBD2. The CDR3 length is 15 residues. Germline-derived CDR1 and CDR2 are MDHEN and SYDVKM. V was clipped by 5 bases and J by 5 bases; unmatched bases: 10. Written as DNA, the CDR3 is TGTGCCAGCAGTATTCGAGCGGGAGTTGGGGAGACCCAGTACTTC. Protein sequence: CASSIRAGVGETQYF.

This clonotype was seen just once. The chain joins TRBV12-3 or TRBV12-4 to TRBJ2-1; either TRBD1 or TRBD2 may fit D (5 bases each). The CDR3 is made up of 11 amino acids. Between the trimmed V and J ends, which lost 6 bases and 9 bases, there was a span of 9 bases. In DNA, the CDR3 is TGTGCCAGCAGGGGACCAACTGAGCAGTTCTTC. It encodes CASRGPTEQFF.

This sequence joins TRBV29-1 and TRBJ2-5; 9 bases line up with TRBD1. This CDR3 has 14 residues. The V gene end was trimmed by 6 bases and the J gene end by 3 bases; junction bases not matched to a gene: 8. CDR1 and CDR2 from the germline V gene are SQVTM and ANQGSEA. The CDR3, as DNA: TGCAGCGTCGGACAGGGGTGGGAGGAAGAGACCCAGTACTTC. This gives the protein CSVGQGWEEETQYF.

The DNA of the CDR3 is TGCGCCAGCAGTCGCGGGACAGGGGACGATATGAACACTGAAGCTTTCTTT. It is translated as CASSRGTGDDMNTEAFF. V and J are TRBV10-1 and TRBJ1-1, with 10 bases fitting TRBD1. This CDR3 is built from 17 residues. Germline V gene sequence: CDR1 WNHNN, CDR2 SYGVQD (reference sequence). With 5 bases clipped from V and 0 bases from J, the junction kept 9 bases outside the gene matches.

This clonotype has more than one count but fewer than ten. This chain joins TRBV5-1 and TRBJ2-7; D is possibly TRBD2 (6 bases). Trimming pared 4 bases from V and 0 bases from J, leaving 11 bases between. CDR3 length equals 14 residues. Germline lookup yields CDR1 SGHRS and CDR2 YFSETQ. The CDR3 protein is CASSRYGSSYEQYF. CDR3 nucleotides: TGCGCCAGCAGCAGGTACGGGAGCTCCTACGAGCAGTACTTC.

This chain joins TRBV2 and TRBJ2-5; perhaps D is TRBD1 or TRBD2 (5 bases each). The CDR3 sequence is 14 residues long. Deletions cut 6 bases from V and 2 bases from J, with 13 bases between. CDR1 is SNHLY, CDR2 FYNNEI, per germline. The CDR3 sequence is CASRNRDRQETQYF. In DNA, the CDR3 is TGTGCCAGCAGGAACCGGGACCGACAAGAGACCCAGTACTTC.

This clonotype was counted between two and nine times. The chain has TRBV14 and TRBJ2-3; 8 bases are shared with TRBD1. The CDR3 runs 16 residues. The germline V gene has CDR1 SGHDN and CDR2 FVKESK. Trimming at V came to 5 bases and at J to 1 base, leaving 8 bases not matched to a gene. CDR3 DNA: TGTGCCAGCAGCGAACTGACAGGGGTTCGCACAGATACGCAGTATTTT. This gives the protein CASSELTGVRTDTQYF. Supplemented by reference TRBV14 and TRBJ2-3, the full variable domain reads EAGVTQFPSHSVIEKGQTVTLRCDPISGHDNLYWYRRVMGKEIKFLLHFVKESKQDESGMPNNRFLAERTGGTYSTLKVQPAELEDSGVYFCASSELTGVRTDTQYFGPGTRLTVL.

The chain has TRBV5-5 and TRBJ2-2; 10 bases map to TRBD1. The CDR3 extends over 16 amino acids. V was pared by 4 bases and J by 2 bases, with 5 bases of the junction left unmatched. Looked up from germline, CDR1 is SGHKS and CDR2 is YYEKEE (reference sequence). CDR3 in DNA: TGTGCCAGCAGCAAGGGACAGGGGCCAAACACCGGGGAGCTGTTTTTT. Protein product: CASSKGQGPNTGELFF.

The chain employs TRBV2 and TRBJ1-5, with D uncertain. Trimming stripped 7 bases from V and 3 bases from J, with 10 bases between. This CDR3 contains 13 residues. Germline assignment: CDR1 SNHLY and CDR2 FYNNEI. The CDR3, as DNA: TGTGCCAGCATGGCTAGACACAATCAGCCCCAGCATTTT. Translation: CASMARHNQPQHF.

The gene calls are TRBV5-1 and TRBJ2-1; 7 bases align to TRBD1. CDR1 is SGHRS and CDR2 is YFSETQ in the germline V gene. Unmatched junction bases numbered 1, after V lost 0 bases and J lost 1 base. CDR3 length: 15 residues. DNA of the CDR3: TGCGCCAGCAGCTTGGAACAGGGGTCCTACAATGAGCAGTTCTTC. It specifies CASSLEQGSYNEQFF.

The chain couples TRBV5-1 to TRBJ2-5, with 12 nucleotides matching TRBD2. V lost 0 bases and J lost 4; bases outside the gene matches: 7. The CDR3 totals 17 residues. Germline assignment: CDR1 SGHRS and CDR2 YFSETQ. The CDR3 sequence is CASSLDLAGGPGETQYF. CDR3 DNA sequence: TGCGCCAGCAGCTTGGATCTAGCGGGAGGGCCAGGAGAGACCCAGTACTTC. The whole variable domain, filled in from reference TRBV5-1 and TRBJ2-5, reads KAGVTQTPRYLIKTRGQQVTLSCSPISGHRSVSWYQQTPGQGLQFLFEYFSETQRNKGNFPGRFSGRQFSNSRSEMNVSTLELGDSALYLCASSLDLAGGPGETQYFGPGTRLLVL.

The chain combines TRBV12-3 or TRBV12-4 with TRBJ2-7; 7 bases match TRBD1. CDR3 size: 14 residues. The J segment lost 3 bases and the V segment lost 5 bases, leaving 7 bases of the junction unmatched. This chain's CDR3 is CASSRGAGGYEQYF. The CDR3 coding sequence is TGTGCCAGCAGTCGGGGCGCAGGGGGCTACGAGCAGTACTTC.